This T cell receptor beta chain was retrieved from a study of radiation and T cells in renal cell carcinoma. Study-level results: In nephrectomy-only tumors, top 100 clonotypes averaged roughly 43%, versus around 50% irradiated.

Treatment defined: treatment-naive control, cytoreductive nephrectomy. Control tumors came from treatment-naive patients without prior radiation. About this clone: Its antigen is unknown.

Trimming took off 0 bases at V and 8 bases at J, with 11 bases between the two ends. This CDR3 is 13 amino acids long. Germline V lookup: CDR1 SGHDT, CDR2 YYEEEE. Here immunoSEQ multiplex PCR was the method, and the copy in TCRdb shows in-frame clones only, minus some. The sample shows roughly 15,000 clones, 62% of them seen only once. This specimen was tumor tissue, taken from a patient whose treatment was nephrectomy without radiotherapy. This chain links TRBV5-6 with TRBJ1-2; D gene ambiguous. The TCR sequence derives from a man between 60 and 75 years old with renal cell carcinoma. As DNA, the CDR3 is TGTGCCAGCAGCTTGGGGCAGGTGGGCGGCTACACCTTC. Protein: CASSLGQVGGYTF.